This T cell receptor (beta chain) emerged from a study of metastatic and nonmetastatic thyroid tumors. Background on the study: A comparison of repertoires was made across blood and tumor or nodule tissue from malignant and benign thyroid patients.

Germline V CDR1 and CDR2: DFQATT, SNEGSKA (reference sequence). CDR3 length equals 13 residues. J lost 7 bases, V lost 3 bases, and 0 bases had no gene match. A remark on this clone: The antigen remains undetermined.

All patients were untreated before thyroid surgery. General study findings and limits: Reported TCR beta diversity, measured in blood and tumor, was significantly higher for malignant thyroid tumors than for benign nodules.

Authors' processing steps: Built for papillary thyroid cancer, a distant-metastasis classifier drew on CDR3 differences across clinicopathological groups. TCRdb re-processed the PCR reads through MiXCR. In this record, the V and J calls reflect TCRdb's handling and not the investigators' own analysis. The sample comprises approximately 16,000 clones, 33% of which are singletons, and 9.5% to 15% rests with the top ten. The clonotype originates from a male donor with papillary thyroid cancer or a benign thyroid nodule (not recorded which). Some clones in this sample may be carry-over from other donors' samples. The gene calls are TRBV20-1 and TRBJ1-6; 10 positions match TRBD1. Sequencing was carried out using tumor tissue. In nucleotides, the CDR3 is TGCAGTGCTAGGGACAGGGGGAATTCACCCCTCCACTTT. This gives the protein CSARDRGNSPLHF.